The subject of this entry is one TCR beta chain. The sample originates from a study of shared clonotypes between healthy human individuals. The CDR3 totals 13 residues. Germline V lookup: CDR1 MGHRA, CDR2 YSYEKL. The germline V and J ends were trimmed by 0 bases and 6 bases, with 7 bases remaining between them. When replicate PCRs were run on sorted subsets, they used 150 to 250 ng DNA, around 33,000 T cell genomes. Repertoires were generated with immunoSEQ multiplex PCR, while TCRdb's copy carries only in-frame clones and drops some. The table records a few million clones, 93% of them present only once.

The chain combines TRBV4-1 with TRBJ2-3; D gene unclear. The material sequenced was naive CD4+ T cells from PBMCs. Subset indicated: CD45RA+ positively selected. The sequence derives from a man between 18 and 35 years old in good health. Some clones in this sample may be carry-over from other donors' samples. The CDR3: CASSQEVGDTQYF. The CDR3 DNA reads TGCGCCAGCAGCCAAGAAGTGGGTGATACGCAGTATTTT.